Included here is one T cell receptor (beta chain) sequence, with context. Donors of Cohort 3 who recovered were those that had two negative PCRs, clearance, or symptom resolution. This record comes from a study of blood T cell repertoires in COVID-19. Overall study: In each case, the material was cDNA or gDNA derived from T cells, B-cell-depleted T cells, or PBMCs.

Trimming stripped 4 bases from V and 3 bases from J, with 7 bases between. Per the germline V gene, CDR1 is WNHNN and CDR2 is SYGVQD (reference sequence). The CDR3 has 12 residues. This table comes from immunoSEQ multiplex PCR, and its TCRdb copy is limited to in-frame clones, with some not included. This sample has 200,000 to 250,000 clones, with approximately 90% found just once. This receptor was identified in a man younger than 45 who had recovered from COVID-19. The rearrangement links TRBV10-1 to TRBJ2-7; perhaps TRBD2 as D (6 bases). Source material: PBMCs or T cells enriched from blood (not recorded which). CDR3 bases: TGCGCCAGCAGTGGGGGGGACTACGAGCAGTACTTC. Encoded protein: CASSGGDYEQYF.